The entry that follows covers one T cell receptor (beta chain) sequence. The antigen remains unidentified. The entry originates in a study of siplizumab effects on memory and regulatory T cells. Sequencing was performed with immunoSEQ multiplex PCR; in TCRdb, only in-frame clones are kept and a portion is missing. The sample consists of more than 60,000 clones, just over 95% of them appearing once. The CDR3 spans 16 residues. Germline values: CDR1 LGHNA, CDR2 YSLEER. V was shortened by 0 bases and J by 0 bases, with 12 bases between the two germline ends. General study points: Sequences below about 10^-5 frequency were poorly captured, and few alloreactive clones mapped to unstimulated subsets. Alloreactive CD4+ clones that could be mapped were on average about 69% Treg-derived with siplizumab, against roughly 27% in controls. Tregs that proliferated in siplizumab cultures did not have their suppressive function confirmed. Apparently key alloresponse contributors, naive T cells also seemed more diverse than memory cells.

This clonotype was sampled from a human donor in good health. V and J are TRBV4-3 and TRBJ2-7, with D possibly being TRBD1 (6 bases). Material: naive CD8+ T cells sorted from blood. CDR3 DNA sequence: TGCGCCAGCAGCCAAGATGGGCAGGGGAGCTCCTACGAGCAGTACTTC. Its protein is CASSQDGQGSSYEQYF.